The clone carrying this TCR beta chain appeared many times. Its antigen remains unknown. Relative to the germline gene, one junction end is altered; a read error may explain this. The data stem from a study of response to subunit inactivated influenza vaccine. Regarding the study as a whole: Authors suggested that a seasonal influenza vaccination recruits few new T cells each time.

TCRdb analysed the RT-PCR reads with MiXCR anew, one entry per CDR3 protein. This table has around 790,000 distinct CDR3 sequences, 21% appearing once. The germline CDR1 and CDR2 sequences are DFQATT and SNEGSKA (reference sequence). The CDR3 runs 15 residues. This sequence joins TRBV20-1 and TRBJ1-5, with D tentatively TRBD1 (6 bases). The sample was PBMCs from blood, taken 4 to 6 days after vaccination. This sequence was found in a man aged 45 to 65 who received an inactivated influenza vaccine. DNA of the CDR3: TGCAGTGCTAGGAGGGGGGCCGATAGCAATCAGCCCCAGCACTTT. Amino acids: CSARRGADSNQPQHF.